The 16 T cell receptor beta chains in this list originate from one sample, sequenced in a study of blood T cell repertoires in COVID-19. Generated by immunoSEQ multiplex PCR, the TCRdb table keeps only in-frame clones and is missing some. The sample shows over 250,000 clones, 85% to 90% of them seen only once. The sequenced material came from PBMCs or T cells enriched from blood (not recorded which). The receptors originated from a woman in her fifties or sixties who had recovered from COVID-19.

The genes are TRBV20-1 and TRBJ1-1, with D unclear. The CDR3 runs 11 residues. Per the germline V gene, CDR1 is DFQATT and CDR2 is SNEGSKA (reference sequence). V shed 6 bases and J shed 9 bases, with 14 bases lying between them. CDR3 region: CSAKSGDKAFF. The CDR3 DNA follows: TGCAGTGCAAAGAGCGGTGATAAAGCTTTCTTT.

The rearrangement joins TRBV7-2 to TRBJ2-7; tentative D call: TRBD2 (5 bases). The CDR3 runs 17 residues. CDR1 is SGHTA, CDR2 FQGNSA, per germline. V lost 6 bases, J lost 0 bases, and 21 bases lay in between. For the CDR3, the DNA is TGTGCCAGCAGGCTCCGGGGTCCAGAATGGGGCTCCTACGAGCAGTACTTC. Translating gives CASRLRGPEWGSYEQYF.

This chain uses TRBV23-1 with TRBJ1-3; TRBD1 agrees at 12 bases. TRBV23-1 is placed among ORFs of uncertain function. Unmatched junction bases numbered 7, after V lost 0 bases and J lost 4 bases. CDR3 length: 18 amino acids. The CDR3 reads CASSQSKGQGAVGNTIYF. The CDR3 DNA sequence: TGCGCCAGCAGTCAATCTAAGGGACAGGGGGCAGTCGGAAACACCATATATTTT.

The sample holds one count of this clone. V and J are TRBV25-1 and TRBJ1-3, with D unclear. This CDR3 region has 14 residues. Trimming left V 4 bases short and J 0 bases short, with 7 bases between. Germline V gene data show CDR1 as MGHDK and CDR2 as SYGVNS. CDR3 region: CASSADNSGNTIYF. CDR3 nucleotides: TGTGCCAGCAGTGCCGACAACTCTGGAAACACCATATATTTT.

The chain links TRBV7-9 to TRBJ1-5; TRBD1 aligns across 10 bases. Germline CDR1 and CDR2: SEHNR and FQNEAQ (reference sequence). Trimming removed 5 bases from V and 6 bases from J; junction bases left unmatched: 4. The CDR3 has 14 amino acids. This chain's CDR3 is CASSPTGGVQPQHF. CDR3 DNA sequence: TGTGCCAGCAGCCCGACAGGGGGCGTTCAGCCCCAGCATTTT. Complete variable domain (other parts from reference TRBV7-9 and TRBJ1-5): DTGVSQNPRHKITKRGQNVTFRCDPISEHNRLYWYRQTLGQGPEFLTYFQNEAQLEKSRLLSDRFSAERPKGSFSTLEIQRTEQGDSAMYLCASSPTGGVQPQHFGDGTRLSIL.

DNA for the CDR3: TGTGCCAGCAGCTACAAACAGGGGAATTCACCCCTCCACTTT. This sequence encodes CASSYKQGNSPLHF. The chain is built from TRBV21-1 and TRBJ1-6; the tabulated D call, TRBD1, remains unverified against the DNA. TRBV21-1 is classified as a pseudogene. This CDR3 has 14 amino acids.

V and J are TRBV27 and TRBJ1-5, with 8 bases aligning to TRBD1. The CDR3 loop spans 15 amino acids. Per germline, CDR1 MNHEY and CDR2 SMNVEV (reference sequence). Trimming cost V 4 bases and J 2 bases; bases outside gene matches: 4. DNA of the CDR3: TGTGCCAGCAGTTGGACAGGGAAGGGCAATCAGCCCCAGCATTTT. The encoded protein is CASSWTGKGNQPQHF.

This clone was counted between two and nine times. The V call is TRBV19, the J call TRBJ1-2, with no clear D. The CDR3 sequence is 12 residues long. Looked up from germline, CDR1 is LNHDA and CDR2 is SQIVND (reference sequence). The V end lost 5 bases, the J end lost 4 bases, and 8 bases lay between the germline ends. The CDR3 coding sequence is TGTGCCAGTAGTTCCAACAGCTATGGCTACACCTTC. It codes for CASSSNSYGYTF. The full variable domain, in which reference TRBV19 and TRBJ1-2 provide the parts outside the CDR3, is DGGITQSPKYLFRKEGQNVTLSCEQNLNHDAMYWYRQDPGQGLRLIYYSQIVNDFQKGDIAEGYSVSREKKESFPLTVTSAQKNPTAFYLCASSSNSYGYTFGSGTRLTVV.

About this clone: One end of the junction is discordant with germline, which a read error may explain. This chain links TRBV2 with TRBJ1-5, with D maybe TRBD1 (5 bases). Germline CDR1 SNHLY, CDR2 FYNNEI. This CDR3 region has 14 residues. The CDR3 DNA follows: TGTGCCAGCAGCGAAGGCAGGGGCAATCAGCCCCAGCATTTT. This sequence encodes CASSEGRGNQPQHF.

This chain links TRBV7-9 with TRBJ1-5, with TRBD1 matching 11 bases. Germline V gene sequence: CDR1 SEHNR, CDR2 FQNEAQ (reference sequence). Unmatched junction bases numbered 7, after V lost 3 bases and J lost 6 bases. The CDR3 has 16 residues. The CDR3 region has the DNA TGTGCCAGCAGCTTGGGGACAGGGGGGTTTGGTCAGCCCCAGCATTTT. As protein: CASSLGTGGFGQPQHF.

The rearrangement uses TRBV6-5 and TRBJ1-3, with D possibly matching TRBD1 (5 bases). Germline assignment: CDR1 MNHEY and CDR2 SVGAGI. CDR3 length: 14 residues. Trimming shortened V by 2 bases and J by 3 bases, and 8 bases separated the two germline ends. This chain's CDR3 is CASSYTGGGNTIYF. CDR3 nucleotides: TGTGCCAGCAGTTACACGGGGGGTGGAAACACCATATATTTT.

The rearrangement links TRBV6-5 to TRBJ1-6; possible D gene TRBD1, 6 bases. The CDR3 length is 15 residues. Germline CDR1 MNHEY, CDR2 SVGAGI. V was shortened by 7 bases and J by 10 bases, with 20 bases between the two germline ends. The CDR3 DNA reads TGTGCCAGCAACCCAGGGGTCCTCCGAGGATCACCCCTCCACTTT. The encoded protein is CASNPGVLRGSPLHF.

This chain links TRBV18 with TRBJ1-3; TRBD1 matches 8 bases. The CDR3 loop spans 17 amino acids. V was pared by 6 bases and J by 0 bases, with 10 bases of the junction left unmatched. Germline CDR1 KGHSH, CDR2 LQKENI. CDR3 in amino acids: CASSLGTGGNSGNTIYF. The DNA of the CDR3 is TGTGCCAGCTCCCTCGGGACAGGTGGGAACTCTGGAAACACCATATATTTT.

The chain joins TRBV30 to TRBJ2-3; TRBD1 aligns across 8 bases. Germline CDR1 is GTSNPN and CDR2 is SVGIG (reference sequence). J gave up 0 bases and V 2 bases, and 1 base lay outside the gene matches. The CDR3 extends over 14 amino acids. The CDR3 nucleotides are TGTGCCTGGAGTAGACAGGGGAGCACAGATACGCAGTATTTT. Protein product: CAWSRQGSTDTQYF. The full variable domain, completed using reference TRBV30 and TRBJ2-3, is SQTIHQWPATLVQPVGSPLSLECTVEGTSNPNLYWYRQAAGRGLQLLFYSVGIGQISSEVPQNLSASRPQDRQFILSSKKLLLSDSGFYLCAWSRQGSTDTQYFGPGTRLTVL.

This clone was seen only once. The chain carries TRBV28 and TRBJ1-2; 7 nucleotides match TRBD1. CDR3 size: 15 residues. The ends lost 2 bases at V and 4 bases at J; junction bases unmatched: 7. Germline-derived CDR1 and CDR2 are MDHEN and SYDVKM. The CDR3 region has the DNA TGTGCCAGCAGTTTACCCAAGACAGGGAGCTATGGCTACACCTTC. Amino acids: CASSLPKTGSYGYTF.

J is TRBJ1-5 and V is TRBV12-3 or TRBV12-4; a possible D gene is TRBD1 (6 bases). The V gene lost 5 bases and the J gene lost 11 bases, with 16 bases spanning the gap. The CDR3 sequence is 13 residues long. Here the CDR3 reads CASSRDKVSAQHF. The CDR3 bases are TGTGCCAGCAGTCGGGACAAGGTATCAGCCCAGCATTTT.